These 9 T cell receptor beta chains came from one sample sequenced in a study of cytomegalovirus exposure and HLA in healthy donors. Vbeta (60) and Jbeta (13) primers were used in the PCR. The table came from immunoSEQ multiplex PCR; TCRdb's copy has only in-frame clones and leaves some out. The sample lists 50,000 to 55,000 clones; less than 75% were seen once. The sample taken for sequencing was PBMCs. These TCRs come from a woman aged 45-60 years in good health and CMV-seropositive.

This clone has just a few counts. V and J are TRBV6-6 and TRBJ2-6; TRBD1 might be the D (5 bases). There are 16 residues in the CDR3. The germline gives CDR1 MNHNY, CDR2 SVGAGI (reference sequence). V was trimmed by 5 bases and J by 0 bases, leaving 11 bases between them. CDR3 loop: CASSLRGPSGANVLTF. The CDR3 DNA sequence: TGTGCCAGCAGTCTTAGGGGTCCCTCTGGGGCCAACGTCCTGACTTTC.

The rearrangement uses TRBV7-9 and TRBJ1-3, with 10 bases fitting TRBD1. This CDR3 comprises 16 residues. Germline lookup yields CDR1 SEHNR and CDR2 FQNEAQ (reference sequence). The CDR3 loop reads CAETTGTGDTGNTIYF. The CDR3 DNA sequence: TGTGCAGAAACCACCGGGACAGGGGATACTGGAAACACCATATATTTT.

This clone came up a few times. The V and J genes are TRBV5-6 and TRBJ2-5, with a tentative D call TRBD1 (6 bases). This CDR3 has 14 amino acids. Germline V gives CDR1 SGHDT, CDR2 YYEEEE. V shed 7 bases and J shed 9 bases, with 22 bases lying between them. CDR3 DNA sequence: TGTGCCAGCGGATACCTACAGGACAGCCCTCCCCAGTACTTC. Residues: CASGYLQDSPPQYF.

The table lists this clone with a few counts. The V gene is TRBV4-3, the J gene TRBJ2-1; 7 bases match TRBD2. V dropped 5 bases and J dropped 9; count of bases not matched to a gene: 10. Per germline, CDR1 LGHNA and CDR2 YSLEER. This CDR3 spans 14 amino acids. The CDR3 nucleotides are TGCGCCAGCAGCGTCGAGCGGGATATCGGTGAGCAGTTCTTC. Its protein product is CASSVERDIGEQFF.

This rearrangement joins TRBV18 to TRBJ1-4; D remains ambiguous. The V end lost 4 bases, the J end lost 7 bases, and 19 bases lay between the germline ends. This CDR3 is 16 amino acids long. Germline V gene lookup returns CDR1 KGHSH and CDR2 LQKENI. The CDR3 reads CASSLLEAGRGEKLFF. For the CDR3, the DNA is TGTGCCAGCTCACTACTAGAGGCAGGTCGAGGTGAAAAACTGTTTTTT.

The chain couples TRBV6-6 to TRBJ2-7; D remains unclear. In germline, CDR1 is MNHNY, CDR2 SVGAGI (reference sequence). V was cut by 8 bases and J by 4 bases, with 24 bases left in between. The CDR3 is 16 residues long. This CDR3 is CASADLGGRSIYEQYF. The DNA of the CDR3 is TGTGCCAGCGCCGACCTCGGCGGCAGAAGCATATACGAGCAGTACTTC.

J is TRBJ2-3 and V is TRBV6-4; 9 bases match TRBD2. Germline V CDR1 and CDR2: MRHNA, SNTAGT. This CDR3 is built from 14 residues. V was clipped by 2 bases and J by 5 bases; unmatched bases: 2. CDR3 protein: CASSDISGGDTQYF. CDR3 coding DNA: TGTGCCAGCAGTGACATTAGCGGGGGAGATACGCAGTATTTT.

The CDR3: CAISLQGDTQYF. The CDR3 DNA reads as TGTGCCATCAGTCTCCAGGGGGATACGCAGTATTTT. This chain connects TRBV10-3 to TRBJ2-3, with D possibly TRBD1 on 6 matching bases. Germline-derived CDR1 and CDR2 are ENHRY and SYGVKD. V was cut by 5 bases and J by 6 bases, with 9 bases left in between. The CDR3 spans 12 residues.

V gene TRBV4-3 combines with J gene TRBJ2-3; TRBD2 matches 8 bases. The length of the CDR3 is 14 residues. From germline, CDR1 is LGHNA and CDR2 YSLEER. Trimming took 0 bases from V and 12 from J; bases not matched to a gene: 8. CDR3 protein: CASSQDRAGGRQYF. CDR3 nucleotide sequence: TGCGCCAGCAGCCAAGATCGTGCGGGGGGCCGTCAGTATTTT.